Following are 20 T cell receptor beta chains from one sample sequenced in a study of blood T cell repertoires in COVID-19. Generated by immunoSEQ multiplex PCR, the TCRdb table keeps only in-frame clones and is missing some. The sample lists about 85,000 clones; roughly 90% were seen once. The sequenced sample consisted of peripheral blood. These receptors all stem from a woman at least 80 years old with active or convalescent COVID-19.

This chain joins TRBV19 and TRBJ1-1; TRBD1 matches 7 bases. The trim removed 6 bases at V and 4 bases at J, leaving 8 bases unmatched. CDR3 length equals 14 residues. Germline V CDR1 and CDR2: LNHDA, SQIVND (reference sequence). The CDR3, as DNA: TGTGCCAGTAGACCTAATCAGGGGGGCACTGAAGCTTTCTTT. Protein: CASRPNQGGTEAFF.

The J gene is TRBJ2-3, the V gene TRBV7-9; the match to TRBD2 covers 8 bases. V was clipped by 7 bases and J by 4 bases; unmatched bases: 10. Germline V gives CDR1 SEHNR, CDR2 FQNEAQ (reference sequence). The CDR3 consists of 15 residues. CDR3 in DNA: TGTGCCAGCATCCCCGAGCGGGAGTGGGCAGATACGCAGTATTTT. This sequence encodes CASIPEREWADTQYF.

This chain uses TRBV6-2 or TRBV6-3 with TRBJ1-1, with TRBD1 matching over 8 bases. Germline V gives CDR1 MNHEY, CDR2 SVGEGT. The J segment lost 0 bases and the V segment lost 6 bases, leaving 6 bases of the junction unmatched. The CDR3 loop spans 15 amino acids. The CDR3 bases are TGTGCCAGCAGCCCCGGACAGGGAATGAACACTGAAGCTTTCTTT. It is translated as CASSPGQGMNTEAFF.

This chain uses TRBV5-1 with TRBJ1-2; 8 bases are a match to TRBD1. CDR1 is SGHRS, CDR2 YFSETQ, per germline. The CDR3 is 12 amino acids. After removal of 2 bases from V and 11 bases from J, the junction contained 5 bases not matched to a gene. CDR3 loop: CASSFGTGAYTF. CDR3 sequence (DNA): TGCGCCAGCAGCTTTGGGACAGGTGCTTACACCTTC.

The J gene is TRBJ2-7, the V gene TRBV6-5; a weak D match, TRBD1 (6 bases). Deletions cut 6 bases from V and 3 bases from J, with 12 bases between. The CDR3 runs 13 residues. Germline V CDR1 and CDR2: MNHEY, SVGAGI. The CDR3: CASSRRTDYEQYF. For the CDR3, the DNA is TGTGCCAGCAGCCGCCGGACAGACTACGAGCAGTACTTC.

The chain combines TRBV7-2 with TRBJ1-6; D is possibly TRBD1 (6 bases). The CDR3 sequence is 14 residues long. Germline loops: CDR1 SGHTA, CDR2 FQGNSA. V lost 5 bases and J 10 bases, leaving 15 bases between the germline ends. CDR3 residues: CASSGQSVGSPLHF. CDR3 nucleotide sequence: TGTGCCAGCAGCGGACAGTCCGTAGGCTCACCCCTCCACTTT. The entire variable domain, with the rest obtained from reference TRBV7-2 and TRBJ1-6, is as follows: GAGVSQSPSNKVTEKGKDVELRCDPISGHTALYWYRQSLGQGLEFLIYFQGNSAPDKSGLPSDRFSAERTGGSVSTLTIQRTQQEDSAVYLCASSGQSVGSPLHFGNGTRLTVT.

The chain carries TRBV19 and TRBJ2-3, with 11 positions matching TRBD1. Germline V gene sequence: CDR1 LNHDA, CDR2 SQIVND (reference sequence). There are 14 residues in the CDR3. The ends lost 9 bases at V and 4 bases at J; junction bases unmatched: 6. The CDR3 DNA reads TGTGCCAGCTCCGGGACAGGGGGTCCAGATACGCAGTATTTT. Translated: CASSGTGGPDTQYF.

The V call is TRBV6-5, the J call TRBJ1-1; 7 nucleotides match TRBD1. Germline CDR1 reads MNHEY; CDR2 reads SVGAGI. After removal of 6 bases from V and 1 base from J, the junction contained 5 bases not matched to a gene. The CDR3 sequence is 14 residues long. CDR3 bases: TGTGCCAGCAGGACGACAGGGCAGAACACTGAAGCTTTCTTT. This encodes CASRTTGQNTEAFF.

The chain links TRBV15 to TRBJ2-5, with 10 bases fitting TRBD1. The CDR3 extends over 14 amino acids. Looked up from germline, CDR1 is LNHNV and CDR2 is YYDKDF (reference sequence). V lost 5 bases to trimming and J lost 4 bases; unmatched junction nucleotides: 4. DNA for the CDR3: TGTGCCACCAGCCCTCGGACAGGGGGAGAGACCCAGTACTTC. Translated, it gives CATSPRTGGETQYF.

The chain joins TRBV6-5 to TRBJ1-4, with 7 bases identical to TRBD1. The ends lost 7 bases at V and 4 bases at J; junction bases unmatched: 6. The CDR3 contains 14 residues. CDR1 is MNHEY, CDR2 SVGAGI, per germline. CDR3 sequence (DNA): TGTGCCAGCAATTGGGACAGAAATAATGAAAAACTGTTTTTT. It codes for CASNWDRNNEKLFF.

The rearrangement joins TRBV29-1 to TRBJ2-2; no reliable D call. V was clipped by 7 bases and J by 7 bases, with 10 bases between them. The length of the CDR3 is 11 residues. The germline gives CDR1 SQVTM, CDR2 ANQGSEA. The CDR3 DNA follows: TGCAGCGGTATAGAAAACGGGGAGCTGTTTTTT. As protein: CSGIENGELFF.

This rearrangement joins TRBV28 to TRBJ2-7, with 13 bases fitting TRBD2. CDR3 length: 15 amino acids. CDR1 MDHEN and CDR2 SYDVKM come from the germline V gene. V was pared by 4 bases and J by 4 bases, with 4 bases of the junction left unmatched. The CDR3 nucleotides read TGTGCCAGCAGTTACCGGACTAGCGGGAGTTACGAGCAGTACTTC. It encodes CASSYRTSGSYEQYF.

The chain recombines TRBV19 with TRBJ2-1, with a possible D match to TRBD2 (5 bases). This CDR3 is 14 amino acids long. In germline, CDR1 is LNHDA, CDR2 SQIVND (reference sequence). V lost 7 bases to trimming and J lost 5 bases, with 15 bases between them. CDR3 in amino acids: CASNRKLENNEQFF. As DNA, the CDR3 is TGTGCCAGTAACCGTAAACTAGAAAACAATGAGCAGTTCTTC.

The chain uses TRBV7-9 and TRBJ1-1; 7 positions match TRBD1. Germline-derived CDR1 and CDR2 are SEHNR and FQNEAQ (reference sequence). Trimming cost V 5 bases and J 0 bases; bases outside gene matches: 6. The length of the CDR3 is 15 residues. The CDR3: CASSKATGLNTEAFF. In DNA, the CDR3 is TGTGCCAGCAGCAAAGCGACAGGGCTGAACACTGAAGCTTTCTTT. The complete variable domain, with remaining parts taken from reference TRBV7-9 and TRBJ1-1, reads DTGVSQNPRHKITKRGQNVTFRCDPISEHNRLYWYRQTLGQGPEFLTYFQNEAQLEKSRLLSDRFSAERPKGSFSTLEIQRTEQGDSAMYLCASSKATGLNTEAFFGQGTRLTVV.

J is TRBJ1-1 and V is TRBV5-1, with D uncertain. Trimming left V 0 bases short and J 1 base short, with 13 bases between. CDR1 and CDR2 from the germline V gene are SGHRS and YFSETQ. This CDR3 contains 16 residues. DNA for the CDR3: TGCGCCAGCAGCTTGGGGCCCAAGAGGGAGAACACTGAAGCTTTCTTT. Protein product: CASSLGPKRENTEAFF. The full variable domain, with the rest looked up from reference TRBV5-1 and TRBJ1-1, is KAGVTQTPRYLIKTRGQQVTLSCSPISGHRSVSWYQQTPGQGLQFLFEYFSETQRNKGNFPGRFSGRQFSNSRSEMNVSTLELGDSALYLCASSLGPKRENTEAFFGQGTRLTVV.

This clone showed up just once. The rearrangement uses TRBV9 and TRBJ2-5, with 7 bases matching TRBD2. The J segment lost 5 bases and the V segment lost 3 bases, leaving 13 bases of the junction unmatched. CDR1 is SGDLS and CDR2 is YYNGEE in the germline V gene. The CDR3 is 16 residues long. The CDR3 DNA sequence: TGTGCCAGCAGCGACCGGCGGGCGGGAGTCTTGGAGACCCAGTACTTC. Encoded protein: CASSDRRAGVLETQYF.

This clone was seen only once. The gene calls are TRBV10-3 and TRBJ2-7, with TRBD2 matching over 10 bases. Trimming took 1 base from V and 2 from J; bases not matched to a gene: 2. The length of the CDR3 is 15 residues. Germline CDR1 reads ENHRY; CDR2 reads SYGVKD. The DNA for the CDR3 is TGTGCCATCAGTGAGTGGACTAGCGGAACCTACGAGCAGTACTTC. Protein product: CAISEWTSGTYEQYF.

CDR3 sequence reads: CASRGLAGGTGEQFF. The CDR3 DNA follows: TGTGCCAGCAGGGGACTAGCGGGAGGGACTGGTGAGCAGTTCTTC. This sequence joins TRBV6-5 and TRBJ2-1; 16 positions match TRBD2. The CDR3 runs 15 residues. Germline CDR1 MNHEY, CDR2 SVGAGI. The V gene end was trimmed by 6 bases and the J gene end by 9 bases; junction bases not matched to a gene: 5.

This chain joins TRBV19 and TRBJ2-1, with TRBD2 matching 9 bases. The ends lost 3 bases at V and 12 bases at J; junction bases unmatched: 24. Per germline, CDR1 LNHDA and CDR2 SQIVND (reference sequence). This CDR3 contains 19 residues. The CDR3 loop reads CASSIFTGLTQREADGQFF. CDR3 sequence (DNA): TGTGCCAGTAGTATTTTTACAGGTCTCACCCAGCGGGAGGCCGATGGGCAGTTCTTC.

The chain is built from TRBV2 and TRBJ2-1, with 13 bases aligning to TRBD2. Germline V gives CDR1 SNHLY, CDR2 FYNNEI. Trimming removed 10 bases from V and 6 bases from J; junction bases left unmatched: 12. This CDR3 spans 16 amino acids. The CDR3 DNA reads TGTGCCAACTACCCGGCCGGGACTAGCGGGACCAATGAGCAGTTCTTC. It codes for CANYPAGTSGTNEQFF.